A single sample gave rise to the 10 T cell receptor beta chains below, sequenced in a study of regulatory T cells in long-lasting Graves disease. Time point noted: newly diagnosed GD, antithyroid drugs for less than 3 months. Isolated PBMC RNA provided the starting material for the TCR library. Combining iRepertoire HTBI primers with Arm-PCR of CDR3 regions, the authors built TCR beta libraries. A single record per CDR3 protein comes from TCRdb applying MiXCR to the multiplex PCR reads. This sample has about 440,000 distinct CDR3 sequences, with around 15% found just once. The same data also went into a second study, on T cells in Graves' hyperthyroidism and ophthalmopathy.

Specimen: peripheral blood mononuclear cells (PBMCs), collected at new diagnosis, from a patient treated with antithyroid drugs. These TCRs come from a woman younger than 45 with Graves disease.

This clonotype was seen many times. This chain connects TRBV20-1 to TRBJ2-7; TRBD2 is a possible D gene (6 bases). Germline V gene sequence: CDR1 DFQATT, CDR2 SNEGSKA (reference sequence). The CDR3 contains 12 residues. V was clipped by 5 bases and J by 3 bases, with 11 bases between them. As DNA, the CDR3 is TGCAGTGCTGGGGGACTGGGCTACGAGCAGTACTTC. Translated: CSAGGLGYEQYF.

This clonotype came up many times. The CDR3 region has the DNA TGTGCCAGCTCACGGTCACCGGGACACCCGAACACTGAAGCTTTCTTT. Translated: CASSRSPGHPNTEAFF. The chain couples TRBV18 to TRBJ1-1; a possible D gene is TRBD1 (6 bases). Germline V gene sequence: CDR1 KGHSH, CDR2 LQKENI. Deletions cut 4 bases from V and 1 base from J, with 16 bases between. The length of the CDR3 is 16 residues.

This clonotype was seen many times. The J gene is TRBJ2-1, the V gene TRBV2, with 7 bases that match TRBD1. This CDR3 is 12 amino acids long. Germline-derived CDR1 and CDR2 are SNHLY and FYNNEI. Unmatched junction bases numbered 6, after V lost 11 bases and J lost 5 bases. The CDR3 loop is CAGLDRDNEQFF. CDR3 in DNA: TGTGCCGGCCTAGACAGGGACAATGAGCAGTTCTTC.

This clonotype was recorded a few times. J is TRBJ2-1 and V is TRBV24-1; TRBD2 matches at 14 bases. The V segment lost 4 bases and the J segment 7 bases; nucleotides outside the gene matches: 8. Germline V lookup: CDR1 KGHDR, CDR2 SFDVKD. The CDR3 is 17 residues long. The CDR3 here is CATSDPGTSGSLNEQFF. The CDR3 nucleotides are TGTGCCACCAGTGACCCGGGGACTAGCGGGAGTCTGAATGAGCAGTTCTTC.

This clonotype was counted ten times or more. V and J are TRBV28 and TRBJ2-7, with D possibly matching TRBD1 (6 bases). V was cut by 5 bases and J by 2 bases, with 16 bases left in between. This CDR3 is 15 amino acids long. Germline-derived CDR1 and CDR2 are MDHEN and SYDVKM. CDR3 loop: CASSQPGHRTYEQYF. CDR3 bases: TGTGCCAGCAGTCAACCGGGACACCGTACCTACGAGCAGTACTTC. The variable domain in full, completed from reference TRBV28 and TRBJ2-7, reads DVKVTQSSRYLVKRTGEKVFLECVQDMDHENMFWYRQDPGLGLRLIYFSYDVKMKEKGDIPEGYSVSREKKERFSLILESASTNQTSMYLCASSQPGHRTYEQYFGPGTRLTVT.

This clonotype was observed a few times. J is TRBJ1-4 and V is TRBV5-5, with unresolved D. This CDR3 contains 14 residues. Germline lookup yields CDR1 SGHKS and CDR2 YYEKEE (reference sequence). Trimming stripped 5 bases from V and 3 bases from J, with 11 bases between. For the CDR3, the DNA is TGTGCCAGCAGGGGGTCCTCGGCTAATGAAAAACTGTTTTTT. Its translation is CASRGSSANEKLFF.

This clonotype was seen only a few times. V gene TRBV19 combines with J gene TRBJ1-5; a possible D gene is TRBD1 (5 bases). Trimming left V 3 bases short and J 6 bases short, with 15 bases between. The CDR3 extends over 15 amino acids. Germline V lookup: CDR1 LNHDA, CDR2 SQIVND (reference sequence). CDR3 protein: CASSIVGKGSQPQHF. The DNA for the CDR3 is TGTGCCAGTAGTATCGTGGGAAAGGGGAGTCAGCCCCAGCATTTT.

This clonotype was detected many times. This chain links TRBV6-5 with TRBJ1-1; 8 bases agree with TRBD1. The V gene end was trimmed by 4 bases and the J gene end by 8 bases; junction bases not matched to a gene: 9. The CDR3 extends over 14 amino acids. Germline CDR1 reads MNHEY; CDR2 reads SVGAGI. CDR3 bases: TGTGCCAGCAGTTTTCCGGGGACAGGATCAGAAGCTTTCTTT. Residues: CASSFPGTGSEAFF.

The chain is built from TRBV27 and TRBJ2-7; TRBD2 matches at 10 bases. CDR3 size: 15 residues. The trim removed 6 bases at V and 2 bases at J, leaving 7 bases unmatched. From germline, CDR1 is MNHEY and CDR2 SMNVEV (reference sequence). The CDR3, as DNA: TGTGCCAGCAGCGTGGGACTAGCGCAAACCTACGAGCAGTACTTC. It specifies CASSVGLAQTYEQYF.

This clonotype was observed at least ten times. V is TRBV28 and J is TRBJ2-3, with a possible D match to TRBD2 (5 bases). Germline V gene data show CDR1 as MDHEN and CDR2 as SYDVKM. The V and J ends lost 3 bases and 2 bases respectively, with 9 bases between them. The CDR3 is 14 residues long. The CDR3 here is CASSFVGDTDTQYF. Written as DNA, the CDR3 is TGTGCCAGCAGTTTTGTCGGGGACACAGATACGCAGTATTTT.